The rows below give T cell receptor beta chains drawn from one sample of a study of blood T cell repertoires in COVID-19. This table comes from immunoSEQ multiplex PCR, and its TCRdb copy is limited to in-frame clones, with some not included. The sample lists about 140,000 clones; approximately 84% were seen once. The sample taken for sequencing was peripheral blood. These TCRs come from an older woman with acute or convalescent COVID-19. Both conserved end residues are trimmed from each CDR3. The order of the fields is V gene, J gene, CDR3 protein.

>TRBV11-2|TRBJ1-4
ASSPTVEKLF
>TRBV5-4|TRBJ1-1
ASSLEGQPNTEAF
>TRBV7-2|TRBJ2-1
ASSLRLAGNEQF
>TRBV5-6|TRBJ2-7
ASSLGTWGLAGSYEQY
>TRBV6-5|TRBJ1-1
ASSDRQGVTEAF
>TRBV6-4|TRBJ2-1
ASSVAGGRNEQF
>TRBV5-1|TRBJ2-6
ASSPWGRTSGTGANVLT
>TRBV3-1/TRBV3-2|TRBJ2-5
ASSQDGADQETQY
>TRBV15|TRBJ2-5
ATSRVTGLGSETQY
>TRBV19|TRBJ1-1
ASRQNRGMNTEAF
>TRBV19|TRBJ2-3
ASSPLSSTDTQY
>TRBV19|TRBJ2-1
ASSLTGTATRNEQF
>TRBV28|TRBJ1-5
ASLRTGTSNQPQH
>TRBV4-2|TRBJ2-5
ASSQEEAGGPRETQY
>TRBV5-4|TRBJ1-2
ASSSRTEYANYGYT
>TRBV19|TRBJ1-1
ASSVGGYTEAF
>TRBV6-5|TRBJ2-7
ARQEDEQY
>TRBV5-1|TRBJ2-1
ASSSRQGNYNEQF
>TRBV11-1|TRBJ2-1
ASSLKRSSYNEQF
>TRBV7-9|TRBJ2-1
ASSLGSGRSKNEQF
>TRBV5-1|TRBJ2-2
ASSLQGKGGELF
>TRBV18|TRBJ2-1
ASSPTGLTSGRKF
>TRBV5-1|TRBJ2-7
ASSLGLAGIYEQY
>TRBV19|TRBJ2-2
ASSRRTGVTGELF
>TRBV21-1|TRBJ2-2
ASSNSLAGAGDTGELF
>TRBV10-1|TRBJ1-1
AGVPGGEAF
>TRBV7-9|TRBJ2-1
ASSVTSGRASSYNEQF
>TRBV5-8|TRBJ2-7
ASSLGGLKEQY
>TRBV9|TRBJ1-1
ASSPGF
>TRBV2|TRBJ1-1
ASTLNTEAF
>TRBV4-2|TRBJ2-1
ASSQDRAGDEQF
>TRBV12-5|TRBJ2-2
AGADGNTGELF
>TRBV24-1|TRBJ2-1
ATSDRGQGAINEQF
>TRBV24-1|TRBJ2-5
ATAGASETQY
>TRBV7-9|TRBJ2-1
ASSSRLAGLYNEQF
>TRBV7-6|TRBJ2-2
ASSVTPTGELF
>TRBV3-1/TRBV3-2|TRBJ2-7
ASSLGRLYEQY
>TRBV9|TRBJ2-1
ASSVSVNEQF
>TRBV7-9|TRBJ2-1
ASSSPTGTSGGNEQF
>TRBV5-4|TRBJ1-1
ASSPRYMNTEAF
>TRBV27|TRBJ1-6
ASRTPGIGSPLH